This T cell receptor (beta chain) was identified during a study of cytomegalovirus exposure and HLA in healthy donors. On the study more broadly: A prior study identified over 100 million unique TCR beta sequences from roughly 180 million T cells. Whole-study results and caveats: The study labeled roughly 160 TCR beta chains cytomegalovirus-associated. TCR sequences were mostly rare, though some public TCRs occurred in many donors.

This CDR3 has 14 residues. Trimming at V came to 2 bases and at J to 7 bases, leaving 8 bases not matched to a gene. CDR1 and CDR2 (germline): SGHRS, YFSETQ. For this clone: The antigen remains unidentified.

Primers: 60 Vbeta forward and 13 Jbeta reverse. TCRdb's copy holds only in-frame clones and misses some; the assay was immunoSEQ multiplex PCR. This table has approximately 150,000 clones, approximately 73% appearing once. Sequencing input: PBMCs. The clonotype comes from a woman in her late teens or twenties in good health and CMV-seropositive. This sequence joins TRBV5-1 and TRBJ2-7, with 8 bases that match TRBD1. CDR3: CASSFLDRAREQYF. The CDR3 DNA sequence: TGCGCCAGCAGCTTTTTGGACAGGGCAAGGGAGCAGTACTTC.